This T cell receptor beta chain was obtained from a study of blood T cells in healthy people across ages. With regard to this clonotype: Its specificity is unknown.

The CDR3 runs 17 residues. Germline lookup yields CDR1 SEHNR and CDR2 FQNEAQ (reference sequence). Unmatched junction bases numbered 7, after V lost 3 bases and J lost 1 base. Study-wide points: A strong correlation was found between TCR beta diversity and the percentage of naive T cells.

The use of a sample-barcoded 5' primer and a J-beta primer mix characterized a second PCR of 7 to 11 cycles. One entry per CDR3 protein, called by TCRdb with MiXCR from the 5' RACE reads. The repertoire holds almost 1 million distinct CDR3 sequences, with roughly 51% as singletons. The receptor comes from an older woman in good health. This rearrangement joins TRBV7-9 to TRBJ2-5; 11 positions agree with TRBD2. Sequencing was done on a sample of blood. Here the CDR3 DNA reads TGTGCCAGCAGCTTCTTAGGTGGGACTAGCGGCCAAGAGACCCAGTACTTC. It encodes CASSFLGGTSGQETQYF.